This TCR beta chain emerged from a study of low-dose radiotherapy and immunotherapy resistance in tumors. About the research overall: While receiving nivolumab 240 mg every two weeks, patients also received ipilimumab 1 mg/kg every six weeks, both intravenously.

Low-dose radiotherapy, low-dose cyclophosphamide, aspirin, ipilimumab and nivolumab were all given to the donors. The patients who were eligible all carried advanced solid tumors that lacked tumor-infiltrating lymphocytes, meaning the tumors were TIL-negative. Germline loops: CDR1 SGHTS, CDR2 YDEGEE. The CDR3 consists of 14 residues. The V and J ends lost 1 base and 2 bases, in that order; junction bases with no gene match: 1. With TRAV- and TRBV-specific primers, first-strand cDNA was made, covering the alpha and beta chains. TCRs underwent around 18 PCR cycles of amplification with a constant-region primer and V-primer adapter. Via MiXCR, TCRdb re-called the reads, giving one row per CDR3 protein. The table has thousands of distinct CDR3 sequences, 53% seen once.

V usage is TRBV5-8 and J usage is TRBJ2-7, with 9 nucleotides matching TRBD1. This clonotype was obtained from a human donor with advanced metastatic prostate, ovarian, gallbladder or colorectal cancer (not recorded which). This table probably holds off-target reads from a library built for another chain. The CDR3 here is CASSLTGGPYEQYF. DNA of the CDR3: TGTGCCAGCAGCTTGACAGGGGGCCCCTACGAGCAGTACTTC.